This TCR beta chain comes out of a study of cytotoxic CD8 clonotypes in ibrutinib-treated CLL. Depths of 1 in 200,000 to 1 in 1 million T cells were the sequencing target. This table comes from immunoSEQ multiplex PCR, and its TCRdb copy is limited to in-frame clones, with some not included. This sample carries approximately 320,000 clones, approximately 67% of them seen once, and the ten largest clones take around 6.3%. Germline CDR1 MDHEN, CDR2 SYDVKM. Trimming pared 5 bases from V and 1 base from J, leaving 9 bases between. The CDR3 has 14 amino acids. As regards this clone: Its antigen is undetermined.

Study-wide findings and caveats: Clonality increased at ibrutinib response and stayed stable in sustained remission. At progression, however, it fell back toward baseline. Measured clonality at baseline was greater than in age-matched healthy donors and tracked with circulating CD8+ T-cell counts.

This chain joins TRBV28 and TRBJ2-1, with D perhaps matching TRBD2 (6 bases). The specimen comprised PBMCs, sampled after 36 months of ibrutinib treatment. The receptor was isolated from a human donor with chronic lymphocytic leukemia. CDR3 bases: TGTGCCAGCAGTATTCTAGCGTCCTACAATGAGCAGTTCTTC. The encoded protein is CASSILASYNEQFF.